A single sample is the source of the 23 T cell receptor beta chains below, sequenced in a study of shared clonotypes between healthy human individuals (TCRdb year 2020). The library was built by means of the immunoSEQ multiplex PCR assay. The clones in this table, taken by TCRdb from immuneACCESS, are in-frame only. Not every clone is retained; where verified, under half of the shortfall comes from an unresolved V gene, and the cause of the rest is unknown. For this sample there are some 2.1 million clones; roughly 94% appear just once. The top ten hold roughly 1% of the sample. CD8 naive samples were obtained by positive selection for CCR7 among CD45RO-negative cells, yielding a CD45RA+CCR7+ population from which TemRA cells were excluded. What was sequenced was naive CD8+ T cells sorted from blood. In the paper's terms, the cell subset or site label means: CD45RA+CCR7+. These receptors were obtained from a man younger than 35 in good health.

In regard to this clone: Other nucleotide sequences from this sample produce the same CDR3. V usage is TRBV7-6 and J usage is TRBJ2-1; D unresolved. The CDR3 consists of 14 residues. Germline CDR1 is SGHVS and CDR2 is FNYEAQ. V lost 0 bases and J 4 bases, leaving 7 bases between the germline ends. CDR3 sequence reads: CASSLAGSYNEQFF. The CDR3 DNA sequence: TGTGCCAGCAGCTTAGCGGGCAGTTACAATGAGCAGTTCTTC.

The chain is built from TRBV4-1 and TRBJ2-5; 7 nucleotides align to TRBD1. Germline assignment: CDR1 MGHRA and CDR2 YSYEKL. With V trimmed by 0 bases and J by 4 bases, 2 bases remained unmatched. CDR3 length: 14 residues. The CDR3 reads CASSQERGLETQYF. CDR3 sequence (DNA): TGCGCCAGCAGCCAAGAAAGGGGGCTAGAGACCCAGTACTTC.

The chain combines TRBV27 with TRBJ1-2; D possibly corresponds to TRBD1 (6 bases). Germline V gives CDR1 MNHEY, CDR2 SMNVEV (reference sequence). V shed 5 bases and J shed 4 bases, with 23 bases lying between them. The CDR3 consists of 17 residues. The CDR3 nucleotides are TGTGCCAGCAGTCCCACAGGGTCCGGAGGAGTGAGCTATGGCTACACCTTC. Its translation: CASSPTGSGGVSYGYTF.

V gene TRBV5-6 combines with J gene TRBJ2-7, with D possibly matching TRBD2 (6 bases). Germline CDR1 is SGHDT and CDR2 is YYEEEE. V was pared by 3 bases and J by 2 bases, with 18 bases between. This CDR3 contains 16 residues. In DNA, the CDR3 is TGTGCCAGCAGCTCCCTGACCTCTGGCGGGGCCTACGAGCAGTACTTC. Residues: CASSSLTSGGAYEQYF.

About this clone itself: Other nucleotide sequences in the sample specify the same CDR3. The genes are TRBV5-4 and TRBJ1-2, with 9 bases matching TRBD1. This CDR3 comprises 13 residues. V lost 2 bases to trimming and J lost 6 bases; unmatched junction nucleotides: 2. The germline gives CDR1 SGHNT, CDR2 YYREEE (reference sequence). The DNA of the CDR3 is TGTGCCAGCAGCTTTACAGGGGGCGATGGCTACACCTTC. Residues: CASSFTGGDGYTF.

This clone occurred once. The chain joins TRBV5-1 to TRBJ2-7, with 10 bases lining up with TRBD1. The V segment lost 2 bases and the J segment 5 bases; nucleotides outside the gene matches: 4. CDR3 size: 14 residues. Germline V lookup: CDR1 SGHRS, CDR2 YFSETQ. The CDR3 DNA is TGCGCCAGCAGCTTAGGGACAGGGGACGACGAGCAGTACTTC. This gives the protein CASSLGTGDDEQYF.

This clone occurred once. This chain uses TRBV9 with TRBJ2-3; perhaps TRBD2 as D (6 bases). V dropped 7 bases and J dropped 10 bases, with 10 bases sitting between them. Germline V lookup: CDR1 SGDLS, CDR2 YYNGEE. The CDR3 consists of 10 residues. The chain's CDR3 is CASGGEAQYF. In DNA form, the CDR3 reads TGTGCCAGCGGCGGGGAAGCGCAGTATTTT. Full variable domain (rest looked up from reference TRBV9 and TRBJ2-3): DSGVTQTPKHLITATGQRVTLRCSPRSGDLSVYWYQQSLDQGLQFLIQYYNGEERAKGNILERFSAQQFPDLHSELNLSSLELGDSALYFCASGGEAQYFGPGTRLTVL.

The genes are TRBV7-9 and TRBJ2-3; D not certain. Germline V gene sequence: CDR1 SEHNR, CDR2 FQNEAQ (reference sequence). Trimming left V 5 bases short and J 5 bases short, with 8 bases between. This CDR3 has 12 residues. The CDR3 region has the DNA TGTGCCAGCAGCCCCCCGGGAGATACGCAGTATTTT. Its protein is CASSPPGDTQYF. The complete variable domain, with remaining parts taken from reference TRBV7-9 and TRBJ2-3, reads DTGVSQNPRHKITKRGQNVTFRCDPISEHNRLYWYRQTLGQGPEFLTYFQNEAQLEKSRLLSDRFSAERPKGSFSTLEIQRTEQGDSAMYLCASSPPGDTQYFGPGTRLTVL.

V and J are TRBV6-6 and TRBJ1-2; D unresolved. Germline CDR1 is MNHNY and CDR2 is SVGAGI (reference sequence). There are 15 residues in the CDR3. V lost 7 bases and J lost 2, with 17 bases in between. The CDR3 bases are TGTGCCAGCAACCCGGTCGGGCGGCACAACTATGGCTACACCTTC. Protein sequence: CASNPVGRHNYGYTF.

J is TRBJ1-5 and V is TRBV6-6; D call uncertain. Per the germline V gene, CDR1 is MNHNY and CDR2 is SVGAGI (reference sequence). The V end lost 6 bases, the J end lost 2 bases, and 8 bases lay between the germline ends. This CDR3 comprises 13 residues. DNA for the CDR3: TGTGCCAGCAGCCCAGGCCGCAATCAGCCCCAGCATTTT. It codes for CASSPGRNQPQHF.

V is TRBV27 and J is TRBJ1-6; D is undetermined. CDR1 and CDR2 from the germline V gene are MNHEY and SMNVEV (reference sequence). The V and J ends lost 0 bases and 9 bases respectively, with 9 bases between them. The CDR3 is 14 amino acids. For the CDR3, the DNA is TGTGCCAGCAGTTTATCAGGGAACCCTTCACCCCTCCACTTT. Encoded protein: CASSLSGNPSPLHF.

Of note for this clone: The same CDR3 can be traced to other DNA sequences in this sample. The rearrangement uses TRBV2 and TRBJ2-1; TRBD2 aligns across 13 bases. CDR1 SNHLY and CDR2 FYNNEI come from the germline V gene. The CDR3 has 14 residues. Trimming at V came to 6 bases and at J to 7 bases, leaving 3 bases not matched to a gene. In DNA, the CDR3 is TGTGCCAGCAGCGGACTAGCGGGAGTGAATGAGCAGTTCTTC. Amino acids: CASSGLAGVNEQFF. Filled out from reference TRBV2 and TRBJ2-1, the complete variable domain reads EPEVTQTPSHQVTQMGQEVILRCVPISNHLYFYWYRQILGQKVEFLVSFYNNEISEKSEIFDDQFSVERPDGSNFTLKIRSTKLEDSAMYFCASSGLAGVNEQFFGPGTRLTVL.

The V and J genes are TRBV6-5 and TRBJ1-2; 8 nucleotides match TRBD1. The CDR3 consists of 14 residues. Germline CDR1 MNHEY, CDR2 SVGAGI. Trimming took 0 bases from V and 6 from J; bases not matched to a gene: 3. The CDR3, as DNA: TGTGCCAGCAGTTACTCGGCAGGGGGCGATGGCTACACCTTC. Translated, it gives CASSYSAGGDGYTF.

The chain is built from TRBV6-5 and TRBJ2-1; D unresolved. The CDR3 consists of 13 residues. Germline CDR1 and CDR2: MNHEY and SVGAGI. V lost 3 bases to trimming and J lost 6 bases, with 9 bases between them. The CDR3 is CASSYTGTNEQFF. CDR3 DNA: TGTGCCAGCAGTTATACGGGTACCAATGAGCAGTTCTTC.

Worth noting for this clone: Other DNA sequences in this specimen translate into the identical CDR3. CDR3 protein: CASSVDGYYEQYF. The CDR3 DNA reads as TGTGCCAGTTCTGTCGACGGATACTACGAGCAGTACTTC. The rearrangement links TRBV27 to TRBJ2-7; D is unresolved. The germline V gene encodes CDR1 MNHEY and CDR2 SMNVEV (reference sequence). V gave up 9 bases and J gave up 3 bases, with 15 bases separating them. The CDR3 has 13 residues.

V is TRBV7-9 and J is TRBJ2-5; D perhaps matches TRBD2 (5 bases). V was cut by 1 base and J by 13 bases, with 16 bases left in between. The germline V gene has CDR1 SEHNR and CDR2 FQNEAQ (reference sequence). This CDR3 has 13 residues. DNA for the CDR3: TGTGCCAGCAGCTTAGTAAACGAACGGGGAGTGTACTTC. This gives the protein CASSLVNERGVYF.

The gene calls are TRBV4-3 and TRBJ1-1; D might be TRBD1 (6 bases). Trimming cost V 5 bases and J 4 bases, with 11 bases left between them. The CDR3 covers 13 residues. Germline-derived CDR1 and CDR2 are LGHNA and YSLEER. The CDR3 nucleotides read TGCGCCAGCAGCTATACAGGGAGCACTGAAGCTTTCTTT. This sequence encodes CASSYTGSTEAFF.

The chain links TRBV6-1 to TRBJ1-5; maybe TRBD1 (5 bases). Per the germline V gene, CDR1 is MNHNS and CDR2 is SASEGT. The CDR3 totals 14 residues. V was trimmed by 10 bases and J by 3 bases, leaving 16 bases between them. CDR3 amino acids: CATRYRGSNQPQHF. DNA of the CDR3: TGTGCCACCAGATATAGGGGTTCCAATCAGCCCCAGCATTTT.

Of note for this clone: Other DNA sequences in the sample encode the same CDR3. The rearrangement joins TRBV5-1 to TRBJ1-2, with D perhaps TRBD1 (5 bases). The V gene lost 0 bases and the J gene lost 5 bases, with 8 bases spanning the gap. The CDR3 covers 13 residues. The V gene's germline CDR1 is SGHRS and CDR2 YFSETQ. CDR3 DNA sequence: TGCGCCAGCAGCTTGGGCGGACAATATGGCTACACCTTC. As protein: CASSLGGQYGYTF.

CDR3 bases: TGTGCCAGCAGCCCCGGGAGTGGGACCTACGAGCAGTACTTC. Translation gives CASSPGSGTYEQYF. The genes are TRBV7-8 and TRBJ2-7; tentative D call: TRBD2 (6 bases). Per the germline V gene, CDR1 is SGHVS and CDR2 is FQNEAQ. This CDR3 region has 14 residues. The V and J ends lost 5 bases and 2 bases respectively, with 13 bases between them.

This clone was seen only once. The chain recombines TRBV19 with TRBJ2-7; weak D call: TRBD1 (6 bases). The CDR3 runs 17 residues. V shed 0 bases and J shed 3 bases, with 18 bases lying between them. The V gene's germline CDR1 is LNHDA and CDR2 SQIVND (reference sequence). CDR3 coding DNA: TGTGCCAGTAGTATAGATCTATGGGCAGGGGTTAACTACGAGCAGTACTTC. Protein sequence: CASSIDLWAGVNYEQYF.

The CDR3 DNA follows: TGCGCCAGCAGCCACTCATCCGGACTCTCGAAAACCTACGAGCAGTACTTC. Protein: CASSHSSGLSKTYEQYF. The chain uses TRBV4-1 and TRBJ2-7, with D possibly TRBD2 on 5 matching bases. This CDR3 is built from 17 residues. In germline, CDR1 is MGHRA, CDR2 YSYEKL. V dropped 3 bases and J dropped 2 bases, with 20 bases sitting between them.

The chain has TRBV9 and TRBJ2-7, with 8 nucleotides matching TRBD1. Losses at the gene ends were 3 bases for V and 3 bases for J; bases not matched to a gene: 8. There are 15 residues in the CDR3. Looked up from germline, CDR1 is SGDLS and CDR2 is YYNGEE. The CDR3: CASSADRGLNYEQYF. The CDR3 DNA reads TGTGCCAGCAGCGCCGACAGGGGATTGAACTACGAGCAGTACTTC.